These 24 T cell receptor beta chains were sequenced from one sample in a study of T cell changes during pregnancy in multiple sclerosis. Profiled with immunoSEQ multiplex PCR; TCRdb holds only in-frame clones, not every one. This table holds more than 10,000 clones, around nine tenths found once. The input for sequencing was CD8+ T cells from peripheral blood mononuclear cells, taken in the first trimester of pregnancy. These receptors were taken from a female donor with multiple sclerosis, enrolled in a pregnancy study.

The chain has TRBV28 and TRBJ2-7; 9 nucleotides align to TRBD1. Losses at the gene ends were 2 bases for V and 4 bases for J; bases not matched to a gene: 9. The CDR3 extends over 16 amino acids. Germline CDR1 MDHEN, CDR2 SYDVKM. DNA of the CDR3: TGTGCCAGCAGTTTAGGGGGACAGGGAGATATTTACGAGCAGTACTTC. Its translation: CASSLGGQGDIYEQYF.

The J gene is TRBJ2-7, the V gene TRBV29-1; unclear D gene. The CDR3 loop spans 13 amino acids. The ends were cut back, 4 bases at V and 2 bases at J, with 12 bases in the middle. Per the germline V gene, CDR1 is SQVTM and CDR2 is ANQGSEA. The CDR3 nucleotides read TGCAGCGTTGTGGGTGGGCAAGCCTACGAGCAGTACTTC. This gives the protein CSVVGGQAYEQYF.

The chain uses TRBV27 and TRBJ1-5, with D maybe TRBD1 (6 bases). V dropped 4 bases and J dropped 7 bases, with 14 bases sitting between them. Germline V gene lookup returns CDR1 MNHEY and CDR2 SMNVEV (reference sequence). This CDR3 is 14 amino acids long. The CDR3: CASSWGRGTQPQHF. The CDR3 DNA sequence: TGTGCCAGCAGTTGGGGGAGGGGGACACAGCCCCAGCATTTT.

V gene TRBV4-1 combines with J gene TRBJ1-2; D is uncertain. Germline V CDR1 and CDR2: MGHRA, YSYEKL. V lost 0 bases and J lost 3, with 11 bases in between. The CDR3 sequence is 15 residues long. The CDR3 reads CASSQDPAGHYGYTF. The CDR3 DNA follows: TGCGCCAGCAGCCAAGATCCCGCAGGCCACTATGGCTACACCTTC.

The gene calls are TRBV7-3 and TRBJ2-2; D unresolved. CDR1 is SGHTA and CDR2 is FQGTGA in the germline V gene. V lost 5 bases to trimming and J lost 4 bases, with 8 bases between them. This CDR3 contains 13 residues. In nucleotides, the CDR3 is TGTGCCAGCAGCCAAAAGCGCACCGGGGAGCTGTTTTTT. Translation: CASSQKRTGELFF.

The chain combines TRBV28 with TRBJ1-6; maybe TRBD1 (5 bases). V shed 5 bases and J shed 5 bases, with 16 bases lying between them. Germline-derived CDR1 and CDR2 are MDHEN and SYDVKM. This CDR3 is built from 16 residues. The CDR3 is CASSTLQGGDNSPLHF. The CDR3 DNA reads TGTGCCAGCAGTACGCTCCAGGGAGGGGATAATTCACCCCTCCACTTT.

This clone has a handful of counts. J is TRBJ2-2 and V is TRBV19; the D gene is possibly TRBD2 (6 bases). The CDR3 has 16 amino acids. Looked up from germline, CDR1 is LNHDA and CDR2 is SQIVND (reference sequence). Trimming left V 5 bases short and J 5 bases short, with 18 bases between. Here the CDR3 DNA reads TGTGCCAGTAGTCCGGGACTGGATCTTACTACCGGGGAGCTGTTTTTT. Protein sequence: CASSPGLDLTTGELFF.

This chain links TRBV28 with TRBJ1-5; 7 positions agree with TRBD1. The germline V gene encodes CDR1 MDHEN and CDR2 SYDVKM. The CDR3 has 14 amino acids. The V gene end was trimmed by 6 bases and the J gene end by 7 bases; junction bases not matched to a gene: 9. CDR3 protein: CASRSTGVRQPQHF. As DNA, the CDR3 is TGTGCCAGCAGATCCACAGGGGTTCGGCAGCCCCAGCATTTT.

This chain uses TRBV29-1 with TRBJ2-2, with a possible D match to TRBD1 (6 bases). CDR1 and CDR2 (germline): SQVTM, ANQGSEA. The CDR3 is 15 amino acids. V gave up 0 bases and J gave up 2 bases, with 10 bases separating them. The CDR3 sequence: CSVEEQGINTGELFF. The CDR3 region has the DNA TGCAGCGTTGAAGAACAGGGAATTAACACCGGGGAGCTGTTTTTT.

The chain uses TRBV14 and TRBJ2-1, with D perhaps TRBD1 (5 bases). Germline V gene data show CDR1 as SGHDN and CDR2 as FVKESK. V shed 0 bases and J shed 7 bases, with 7 bases lying between them. CDR3 length: 13 residues. CDR3 nucleotides: TGTGCCAGCAGCCAAGATGCAGGGAATGAGCAGTTCTTC. Residues: CASSQDAGNEQFF.

The rearrangement joins TRBV12-5 to TRBJ2-3; TRBD2 matches at 9 bases. The CDR3 is made up of 20 amino acids. The junction had 17 bases not matched to a gene; V was cut back by 2 bases and J by 2 bases. The germline V gene encodes CDR1 LGHNT and CDR2 FRNRAP. CDR3 residues: CASGLLCGLAGKGPTDTQYF. The CDR3 bases are TGTGCTAGTGGTTTGTTATGTGGTCTAGCGGGGAAGGGACCCACAGATACGCAGTATTTT.

V is TRBV5-1 and J is TRBJ1-2; unclear D gene. The V end lost 7 bases, the J end lost 7 bases, and 17 bases lay between the germline ends. This CDR3 contains 13 residues. Germline CDR1 is SGHRS and CDR2 is YFSETQ. The CDR3, as DNA: TGCGCCAGCCCTAGGCCCCTGCGGGGTGGCTACACCTTC. This sequence encodes CASPRPLRGGYTF.

The chain carries TRBV28 and TRBJ2-7; 9 nucleotides match TRBD2. CDR3 length equals 18 residues. Per germline, CDR1 MDHEN and CDR2 SYDVKM. The J segment lost 0 bases and the V segment lost 3 bases, leaving 12 bases of the junction unmatched. The CDR3 sequence is CASSFLGLAGSSSYEQYF. Here the CDR3 DNA reads TGTGCCAGCAGTTTTTTGGGTCTAGCGGGGTCTAGCTCCTACGAGCAGTACTTC.

The CDR3 spells CASSRQGTTGELFF. Written as DNA, the CDR3 is TGTGCCAGCAGCCGACAGGGGACCACCGGGGAGCTGTTTTTT. The rearrangement uses TRBV9 and TRBJ2-2; 8 bases line up with TRBD1. CDR3 length: 14 amino acids. Trimming cost V 4 bases and J 4 bases; bases outside gene matches: 3. CDR1 and CDR2 from the germline V gene are SGDLS and YYNGEE.

CDR3 sequence reads: CASSVVGGTIDTQYF. The CDR3 DNA follows: TGTGCCAGCAGCGTAGTTGGAGGGACCATAGATACGCAGTATTTT. V gene TRBV9 combines with J gene TRBJ2-3, with D perhaps TRBD2 (6 bases). Germline lookup yields CDR1 SGDLS and CDR2 YYNGEE. Trimming pared 0 bases from V and 5 bases from J, leaving 13 bases between. The CDR3 is 15 amino acids.

This clone was detected only once. CDR3 coding DNA: TGCGCCAGCAGCCAAGCTTCTGTATCAGTAGGACAGTTAAATTCACCCCTCCACTTT. Translated, it gives CASSQASVSVGQLNSPLHF. This chain joins TRBV4-1 and TRBJ1-6, with a tentative D call TRBD1 (6 bases). Germline values: CDR1 MGHRA, CDR2 YSYEKL. The V gene lost 1 base and the J gene lost 7 bases, with 23 bases spanning the gap. This CDR3 contains 19 residues.

By share, this clone counts as medium-sized. Different DNA sequences within this sample yield the same CDR3. The rearrangement uses TRBV2 and TRBJ1-1; tentative D call: TRBD1 (6 bases). The CDR3 totals 13 residues. Germline loops: CDR1 SNHLY, CDR2 FYNNEI. V was clipped by 6 bases and J by 0 bases, with 8 bases between them. CDR3 DNA sequence: TGTGCCAGCAGAGGACAGTTGAACACTGAAGCTTTCTTT. Encoded protein: CASRGQLNTEAFF.

The CDR3 sequence is CASRERAGDSTGHSPLHF. In nucleotides, the CDR3 is TGTGCCAGCAGAGAACGCGCTGGGGACAGTACGGGCCATTCACCCCTCCACTTT. This chain connects TRBV2 to TRBJ1-6; 7 bases align to TRBD1. J gave up 8 bases and V 6 bases, and 19 bases lay outside the gene matches. CDR1 is SNHLY and CDR2 is FYNNEI in the germline V gene. The CDR3 runs to 18 residues.

The CDR3 protein is CASSLSPGYGYTF. CDR3 sequence (DNA): TGTGCCAGCAGTTTATCTCCGGGGTATGGCTACACCTTC. The V and J genes are TRBV28 and TRBJ1-2, with no clear D. The CDR3 runs to 13 residues. V lost 1 base, J lost 5 bases, and 8 bases lay in between. The V gene's germline CDR1 is MDHEN and CDR2 SYDVKM.

V is TRBV28 and J is TRBJ1-1, with unresolved D. The CDR3 spans 15 residues. Germline CDR1 MDHEN, CDR2 SYDVKM. V lost 0 bases and J 3 bases, leaving 11 bases between the germline ends. Here the CDR3 DNA reads TGTGCCAGCAGTTTATGGGAGGGCCGGGACACTGAAGCTTTCTTT. Encoded protein: CASSLWEGRDTEAFF.

V gene TRBV6-5 combines with J gene TRBJ2-7; TRBD1 is a possible D gene (5 bases). V lost 2 bases to trimming and J lost 0 bases, with 14 bases between them. The CDR3 totals 16 residues. Germline V gives CDR1 MNHEY, CDR2 SVGAGI. The CDR3 nucleotides are TGTGCCAGCAGTTACGGGGCAGGATTGAGCTCCTACGAGCAGTACTTC. This gives the protein CASSYGAGLSSYEQYF.

The genes are TRBV4-3 and TRBJ2-3; 11 positions agree with TRBD2. Germline CDR1 reads LGHNA; CDR2 reads YSLEER. V dropped 4 bases and J dropped 6; count of bases not matched to a gene: 9. CDR3 length: 16 amino acids. CDR3 amino acids: CASSPIVAGGMDTQYF. As DNA, the CDR3 is TGCGCCAGCAGCCCGATCGTAGCGGGGGGGATGGATACGCAGTATTTT.

The chain employs TRBV4-3 and TRBJ2-5; 11 bases fit TRBD1. The CDR3 consists of 16 residues. The germline V gene encodes CDR1 LGHNA and CDR2 YSLEER. Germline trimming cut 3 bases from V and 4 bases from J; bases unmatched to any gene: 7. CDR3 amino acids: CASSQGRDRGGETQYF. The CDR3 bases are TGCGCCAGCAGCCAGGGCCGGGACAGGGGGGGAGAGACCCAGTACTTC.

The chain combines TRBV2 with TRBJ2-3, with 9 positions matching TRBD2. The CDR3 totals 15 residues. Unmatched junction bases numbered 11, after V lost 2 bases and J lost 11 bases. Germline assignment: CDR1 SNHLY and CDR2 FYNNEI. The CDR3 loop reads CASSETQRRGGGQYF. In nucleotides, the CDR3 is TGTGCCAGCAGTGAAACGCAGCGGCGGGGGGGAGGGCAGTATTTT.